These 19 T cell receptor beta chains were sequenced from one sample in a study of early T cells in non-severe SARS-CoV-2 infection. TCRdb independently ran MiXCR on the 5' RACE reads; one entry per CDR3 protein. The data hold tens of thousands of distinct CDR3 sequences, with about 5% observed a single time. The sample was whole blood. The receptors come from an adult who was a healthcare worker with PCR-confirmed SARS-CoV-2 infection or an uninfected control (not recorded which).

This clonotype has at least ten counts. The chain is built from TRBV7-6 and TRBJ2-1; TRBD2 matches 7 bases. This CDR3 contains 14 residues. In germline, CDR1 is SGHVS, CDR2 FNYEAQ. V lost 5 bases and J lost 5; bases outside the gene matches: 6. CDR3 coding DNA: TGTGCCAGCAGCCTGTCGGGAGGAAACAATGAGCAGTTCTTC. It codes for CASSLSGGNNEQFF.

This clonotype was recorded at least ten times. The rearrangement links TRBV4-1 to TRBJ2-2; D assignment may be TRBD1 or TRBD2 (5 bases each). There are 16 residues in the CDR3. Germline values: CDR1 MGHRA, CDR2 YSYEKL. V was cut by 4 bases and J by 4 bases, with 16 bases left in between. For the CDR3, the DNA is TGCGCCAGCAGCCCGTGGACTGTCCAGGGCACCGGGGAGCTGTTTTTT. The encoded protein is CASSPWTVQGTGELFF.

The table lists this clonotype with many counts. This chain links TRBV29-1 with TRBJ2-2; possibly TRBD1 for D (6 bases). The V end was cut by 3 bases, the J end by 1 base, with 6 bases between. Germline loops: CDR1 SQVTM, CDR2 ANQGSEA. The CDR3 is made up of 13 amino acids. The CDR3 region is CSVDRGNTGELFF. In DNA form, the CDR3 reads TGCAGCGTTGACAGGGGGAACACCGGGGAGCTGTTTTTT.

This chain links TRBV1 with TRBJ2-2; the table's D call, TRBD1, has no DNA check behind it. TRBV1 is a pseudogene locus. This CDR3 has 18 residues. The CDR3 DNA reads TGCACCAGCAGCCAAGCAAAAAGACCGGGCCAAAACACCGGGGAGCTGTTTTTT. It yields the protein CTSSQAKRPGQNTGELFF.

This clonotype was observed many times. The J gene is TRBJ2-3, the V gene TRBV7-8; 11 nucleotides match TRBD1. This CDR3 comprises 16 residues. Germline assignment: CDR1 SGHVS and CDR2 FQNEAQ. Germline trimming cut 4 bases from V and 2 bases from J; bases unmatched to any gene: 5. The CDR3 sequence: CASSSRTGGLTDTQYF. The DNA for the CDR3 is TGTGCCAGCAGCTCCCGGACAGGGGGCCTCACAGATACGCAGTATTTT.

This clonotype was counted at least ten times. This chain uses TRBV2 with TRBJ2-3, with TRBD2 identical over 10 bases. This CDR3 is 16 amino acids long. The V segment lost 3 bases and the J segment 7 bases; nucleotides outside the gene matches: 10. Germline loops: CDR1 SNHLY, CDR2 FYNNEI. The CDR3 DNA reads TGTGCCAGCAGTGAGGCTAGCGGGAGAGGTGGGAATACGCAGTATTTT. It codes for CASSEASGRGGNTQYF.

The CDR3 coding sequence is TGTGCCAGCAGTTTTCGGGCTAGGGTCGGGGAGCTGTTTTTT. Amino acid sequence: CASSFRARVGELFF. The chain has TRBV27 and TRBJ2-2; D gene ambiguous. The V gene's germline CDR1 is MNHEY and CDR2 SMNVEV (reference sequence). The CDR3 loop spans 14 amino acids. V lost 3 bases and J lost 7, with 12 bases in between.

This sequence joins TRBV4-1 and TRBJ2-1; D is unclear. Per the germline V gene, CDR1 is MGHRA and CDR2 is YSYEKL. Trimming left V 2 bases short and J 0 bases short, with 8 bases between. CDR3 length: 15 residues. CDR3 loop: CASSQTSSSYNEQFF. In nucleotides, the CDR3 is TGCGCCAGCAGCCAAACCTCTAGCTCCTACAATGAGCAGTTCTTC.

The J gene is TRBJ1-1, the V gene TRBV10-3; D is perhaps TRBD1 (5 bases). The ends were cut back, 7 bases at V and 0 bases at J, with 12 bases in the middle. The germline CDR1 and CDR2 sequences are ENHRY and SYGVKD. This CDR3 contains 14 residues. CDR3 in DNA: TGTGCCATCACCCCGACAGATATGAACACTGAAGCTTTCTTT. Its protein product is CAITPTDMNTEAFF.

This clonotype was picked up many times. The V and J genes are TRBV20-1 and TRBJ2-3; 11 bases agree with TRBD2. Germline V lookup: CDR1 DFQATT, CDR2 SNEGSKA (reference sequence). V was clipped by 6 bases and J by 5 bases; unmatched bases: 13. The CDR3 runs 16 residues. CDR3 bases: TGCAGTGCCCCTTTCGAGGTAGCGGGAGGGGGAGATACGCAGTATTTT. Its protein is CSAPFEVAGGGDTQYF.

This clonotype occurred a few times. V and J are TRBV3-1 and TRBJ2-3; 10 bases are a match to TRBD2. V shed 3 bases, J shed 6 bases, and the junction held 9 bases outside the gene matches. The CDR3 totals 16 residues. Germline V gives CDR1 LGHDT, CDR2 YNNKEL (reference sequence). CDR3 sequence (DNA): TGTGCCAGCAGCCACTCTAGCGGGAGCGGTCGGGATACGCAGTATTTT. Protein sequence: CASSHSSGSGRDTQYF.

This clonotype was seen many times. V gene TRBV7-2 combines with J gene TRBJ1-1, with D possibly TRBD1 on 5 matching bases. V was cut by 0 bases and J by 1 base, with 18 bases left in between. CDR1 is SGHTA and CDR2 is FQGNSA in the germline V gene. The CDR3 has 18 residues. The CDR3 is CASSLARGPGRRNTEAFF. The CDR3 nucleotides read TGTGCCAGCAGCTTAGCTAGGGGCCCCGGCAGGAGGAACACTGAAGCTTTCTTT.

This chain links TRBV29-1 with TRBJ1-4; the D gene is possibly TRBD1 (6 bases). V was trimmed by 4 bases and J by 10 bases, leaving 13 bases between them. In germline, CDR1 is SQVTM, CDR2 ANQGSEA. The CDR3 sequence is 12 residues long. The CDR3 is CSVVFLTGKLFF. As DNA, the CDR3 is TGCAGCGTTGTATTTTTGACAGGAAAACTGTTTTTT.

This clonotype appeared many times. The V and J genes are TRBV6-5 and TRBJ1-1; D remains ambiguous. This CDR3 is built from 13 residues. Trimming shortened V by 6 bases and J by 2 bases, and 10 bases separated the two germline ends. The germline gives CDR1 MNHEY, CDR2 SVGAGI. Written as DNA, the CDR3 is TGTGCCAGCAGCCCTAGTCTAAACACTGAAGCTTTCTTT. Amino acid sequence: CASSPSLNTEAFF.

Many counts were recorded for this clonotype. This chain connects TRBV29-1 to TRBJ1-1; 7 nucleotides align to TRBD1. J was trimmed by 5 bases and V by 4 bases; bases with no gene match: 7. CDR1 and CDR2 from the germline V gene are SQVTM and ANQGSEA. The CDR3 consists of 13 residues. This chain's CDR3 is CSVGKGGGTEAFF. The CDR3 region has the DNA TGCAGCGTTGGAAAAGGGGGCGGAACTGAAGCTTTCTTT.

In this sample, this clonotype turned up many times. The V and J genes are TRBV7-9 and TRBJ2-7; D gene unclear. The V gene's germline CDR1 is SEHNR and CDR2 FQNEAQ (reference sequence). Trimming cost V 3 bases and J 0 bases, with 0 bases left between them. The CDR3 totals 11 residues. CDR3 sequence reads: CASSFSYEQYF. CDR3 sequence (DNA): TGTGCCAGCAGCTTCTCCTACGAGCAGTACTTC.

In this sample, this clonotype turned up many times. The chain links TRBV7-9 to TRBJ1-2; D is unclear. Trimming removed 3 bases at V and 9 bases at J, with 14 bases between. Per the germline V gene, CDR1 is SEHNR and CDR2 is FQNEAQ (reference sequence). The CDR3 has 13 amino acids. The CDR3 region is CASSFTSGNSYTF. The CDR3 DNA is TGTGCCAGCAGCTTTACTTCGGGCAATAGCTACACCTTC.

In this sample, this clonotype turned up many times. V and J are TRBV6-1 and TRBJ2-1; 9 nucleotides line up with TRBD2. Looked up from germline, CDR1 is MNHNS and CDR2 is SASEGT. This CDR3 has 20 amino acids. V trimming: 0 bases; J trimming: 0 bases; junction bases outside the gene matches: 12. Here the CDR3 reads CASSEAGLAGIGSSYNEQFF. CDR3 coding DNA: TGTGCCAGCAGTGAAGCGGGGCTAGCGGGGATTGGGAGCTCCTACAATGAGCAGTTCTTC.

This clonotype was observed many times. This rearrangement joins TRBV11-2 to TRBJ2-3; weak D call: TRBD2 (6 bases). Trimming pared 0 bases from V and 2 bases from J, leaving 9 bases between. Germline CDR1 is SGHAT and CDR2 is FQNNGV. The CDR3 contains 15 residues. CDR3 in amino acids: CASSLDSGNTDTQYF. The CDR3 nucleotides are TGTGCCAGCAGCTTAGATAGCGGAAACACAGATACGCAGTATTTT.